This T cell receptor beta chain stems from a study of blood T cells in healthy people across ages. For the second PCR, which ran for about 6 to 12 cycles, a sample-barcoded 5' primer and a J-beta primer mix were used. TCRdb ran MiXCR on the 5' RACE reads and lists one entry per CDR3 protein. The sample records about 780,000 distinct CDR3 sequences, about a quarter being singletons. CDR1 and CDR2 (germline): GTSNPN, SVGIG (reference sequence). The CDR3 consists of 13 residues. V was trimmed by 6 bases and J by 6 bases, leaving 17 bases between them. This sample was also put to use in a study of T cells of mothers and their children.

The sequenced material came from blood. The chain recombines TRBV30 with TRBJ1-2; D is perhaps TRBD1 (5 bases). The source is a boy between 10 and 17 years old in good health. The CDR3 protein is CACRGPVGDGYTF. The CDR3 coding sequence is TGTGCCTGCCGGGGCCCGGTTGGTGATGGCTACACCTTC.